This passage covers 9 T cell receptor beta chains from one sample sequenced in a study of cytomegalovirus exposure and HLA in healthy donors. Use of 60 Vbeta and 13 Jbeta primers characterized the PCR. Sequenced by immunoSEQ multiplex PCR; TCRdb stores in-frame clones only, minus some. Counted here are more than 95,000 clones, 81% occurring once; the ten biggest clones make up under 5%. Sequencing used PBMCs. These receptors all stem from a man between 18 and 35 years old in good health and CMV-seropositive.

The rearrangement joins TRBV27 to TRBJ1-5, with TRBD1 matching over 7 bases. V dropped 5 bases and J dropped 0; count of bases not matched to a gene: 7. The CDR3 sequence is 16 residues long. The germline CDR1 and CDR2 sequences are MNHEY and SMNVEV (reference sequence). The CDR3 here is CASSVKGADSNQPQHF. Here the CDR3 DNA reads TGTGCCAGCAGTGTCAAGGGGGCAGATAGCAATCAGCCCCAGCATTTT.

The J gene is TRBJ1-2, the V gene TRBV14; 12 positions match TRBD1. Losses at the gene ends were 3 bases for V and 1 base for J; bases not matched to a gene: 6. Germline assignment: CDR1 SGHDN and CDR2 FVKESK. CDR3 length: 17 residues. CDR3 bases: TGTGCCAGCAGCCAGCCGGGACAGGGGGCCAGTAACTATGGCTACACCTTC. This codes for CASSQPGQGASNYGYTF.

This clone was detected only a few times. The rearrangement uses TRBV19 and TRBJ2-7; 8 positions agree with TRBD1. V was pared by 6 bases and J by 4 bases, with 8 bases of the junction left unmatched. Germline-derived CDR1 and CDR2 are LNHDA and SQIVND (reference sequence). The CDR3 runs 14 residues. The CDR3 loop is CASSSGQGRYEQYF. The DNA for the CDR3 is TGTGCCAGTAGCTCAGGACAGGGAAGGTACGAGCAGTACTTC.

A few counts support this clone. The chain uses TRBV4-3 and TRBJ1-4; 7 nucleotides align to TRBD1. V lost 3 bases to trimming and J lost 2 bases; unmatched junction nucleotides: 3. Germline V gives CDR1 LGHNA, CDR2 YSLEER. This CDR3 spans 15 amino acids. The CDR3 sequence: CASSQMTGTNEKLFF. CDR3 in DNA: TGCGCCAGCAGCCAGATGACAGGGACTAATGAAAAACTGTTTTTT.

The chain employs TRBV9 and TRBJ1-2; no clear D gene. Germline values: CDR1 SGDLS, CDR2 YYNGEE. The CDR3 contains 14 residues. Between the trimmed V and J ends, which lost 4 bases and 3 bases, there was a span of 13 bases. CDR3 bases: TGTGCCAGCAGCCCTATAGAGAGGGACTATGGCTACACCTTC. Its translation is CASSPIERDYGYTF.

The chain couples TRBV9 to TRBJ2-5; 11 bases match TRBD2. V gave up 1 base and J gave up 3 bases; unmatched junction bases: 8. CDR3 length: 17 amino acids. CDR1 is SGDLS and CDR2 is YYNGEE in the germline V gene. Here the CDR3 reads CASSVCSGRAEEETQYF. The DNA of the CDR3 is TGTGCCAGCAGCGTATGTAGCGGGAGGGCCGAAGAAGAGACCCAGTACTTC.

Only one count was recorded for this clone. The CDR3 is CASSWDSRTEAFF. The CDR3 DNA reads TGTGCCAGCAGTTGGGACAGCCGGACTGAAGCTTTCTTT. The chain couples TRBV28 to TRBJ1-1, with 7 positions matching TRBD1. From germline, CDR1 is MDHEN and CDR2 SYDVKM. There are 13 residues in the CDR3. The V segment lost 4 bases and the J segment 5 bases; nucleotides outside the gene matches: 4.

The rearrangement joins TRBV27 to TRBJ1-6, with TRBD1 matching 9 bases. V lost 1 base and J lost 10; bases outside the gene matches: 14. The germline gives CDR1 MNHEY, CDR2 SMNVEV (reference sequence). The CDR3 totals 18 residues. The CDR3 here is CASSLFTPRDREESPLHF. DNA of the CDR3: TGTGCCAGCAGTTTATTCACGCCCCGGGACAGGGAAGAATCACCCCTCCACTTT.

The chain joins TRBV6-5 to TRBJ1-2, with 7 bases that match TRBD1. V lost 8 bases and J lost 5; bases outside the gene matches: 11. The CDR3 sequence is 14 residues long. Germline CDR1 is MNHEY and CDR2 is SVGAGI. The CDR3 bases are TGTGCCAGCGGACGGACAGGCCGATCTTATGGCTACACCTTC. It yields the protein CASGRTGRSYGYTF.